This TCR beta chain is drawn from a study of blood T cell repertoires in COVID-19. Using immunoSEQ multiplex PCR, the repertoire was profiled, and TCRdb retains in-frame clones only, with some absent. This table holds 55,000 to 70,000 clones, around 77% found once. V shed 1 base and J 7 bases; nucleotides not matched to a gene: 3. The CDR3 runs 14 residues. The germline V gene encodes CDR1 SGHAT and CDR2 FQNNGV. The sequence was collected from a man between 60 and 75 years old with acute or convalescent COVID-19. The chain combines TRBV11-2 with TRBJ2-1, with 8 bases that match TRBD2. The material sequenced was peripheral blood. CDR3 protein: CASSLGGGLNEQFF. CDR3 in DNA: TGTGCCAGCAGCTTAGGCGGGGGGTTAAATGAGCAGTTCTTC.